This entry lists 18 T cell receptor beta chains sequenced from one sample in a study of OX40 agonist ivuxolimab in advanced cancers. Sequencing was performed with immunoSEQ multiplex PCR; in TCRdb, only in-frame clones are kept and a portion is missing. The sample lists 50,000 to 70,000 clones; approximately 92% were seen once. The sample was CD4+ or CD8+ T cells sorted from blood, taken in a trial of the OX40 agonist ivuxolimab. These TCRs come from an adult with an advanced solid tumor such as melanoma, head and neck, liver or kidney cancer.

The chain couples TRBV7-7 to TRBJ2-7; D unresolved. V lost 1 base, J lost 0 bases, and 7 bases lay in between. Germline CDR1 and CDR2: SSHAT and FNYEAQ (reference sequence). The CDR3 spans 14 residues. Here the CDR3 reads CASSLGTGSYEQYF. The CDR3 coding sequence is TGTGCCAGCAGCTTAGGGACGGGCTCCTACGAGCAGTACTTC.

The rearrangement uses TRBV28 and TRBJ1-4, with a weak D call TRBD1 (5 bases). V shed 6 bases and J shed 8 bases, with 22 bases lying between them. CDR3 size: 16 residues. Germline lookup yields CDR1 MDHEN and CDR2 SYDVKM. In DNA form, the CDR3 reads TGTGCCAGCAGCCCAGGGACGATCGGGGGAGAAGAAAAACTGTTTTTT. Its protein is CASSPGTIGGEEKLFF. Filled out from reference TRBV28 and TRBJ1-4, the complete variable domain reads DVKVTQSSRYLVKRTGEKVFLECVQDMDHENMFWYRQDPGLGLRLIYFSYDVKMKEKGDIPEGYSVSREKKERFSLILESASTNQTSMYLCASSPGTIGGEEKLFFGSGTQLSVL.

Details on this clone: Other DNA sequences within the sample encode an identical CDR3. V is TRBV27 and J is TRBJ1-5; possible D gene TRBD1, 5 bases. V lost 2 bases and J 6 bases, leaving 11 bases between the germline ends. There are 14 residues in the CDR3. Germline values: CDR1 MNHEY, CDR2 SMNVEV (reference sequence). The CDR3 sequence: CASSLQGDGQPQHF. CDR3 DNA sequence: TGTGCCAGCAGTTTACAAGGGGACGGTCAGCCCCAGCATTTT.

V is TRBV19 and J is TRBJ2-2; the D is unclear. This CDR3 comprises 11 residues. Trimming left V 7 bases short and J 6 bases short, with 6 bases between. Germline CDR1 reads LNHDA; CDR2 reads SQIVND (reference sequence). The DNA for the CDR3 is TGTGCCAGTACGATGGCCGGGGAGCTGTTTTTT. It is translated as CASTMAGELFF.

CDR3 DNA sequence: TGCAGCGTTGATCGGGAGGGCAGCTCCTACGAGCAGTACTTC. Translated: CSVDREGSSYEQYF. The J gene is TRBJ2-7, the V gene TRBV29-1; 8 nucleotides align to TRBD2. Per the germline V gene, CDR1 is SQVTM and CDR2 is ANQGSEA. CDR3 length equals 14 residues. V shed 3 bases and J 0 bases; nucleotides not matched to a gene: 4.

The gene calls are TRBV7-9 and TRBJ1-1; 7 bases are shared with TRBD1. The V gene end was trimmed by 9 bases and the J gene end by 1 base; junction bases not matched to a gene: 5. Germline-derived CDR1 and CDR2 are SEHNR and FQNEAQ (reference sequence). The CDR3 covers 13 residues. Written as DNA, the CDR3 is TGTGCCAGTACGGGACAGACGAACACTGAAGCTTTCTTT. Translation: CASTGQTNTEAFF.

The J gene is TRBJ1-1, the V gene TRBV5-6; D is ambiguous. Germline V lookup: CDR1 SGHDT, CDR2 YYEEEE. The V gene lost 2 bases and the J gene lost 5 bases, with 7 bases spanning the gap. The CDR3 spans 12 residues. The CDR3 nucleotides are TGTGCCAGCAGCTTAAGAGGGACTGAAGCTTTCTTT. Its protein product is CASSLRGTEAFF.

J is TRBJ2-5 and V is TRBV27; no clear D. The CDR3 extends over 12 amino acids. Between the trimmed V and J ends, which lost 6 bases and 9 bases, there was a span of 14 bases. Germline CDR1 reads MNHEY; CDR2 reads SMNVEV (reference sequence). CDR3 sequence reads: CASSPGGTPQYF. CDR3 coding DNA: TGTGCCAGCAGCCCGGGTGGCACCCCCCAGTACTTC.

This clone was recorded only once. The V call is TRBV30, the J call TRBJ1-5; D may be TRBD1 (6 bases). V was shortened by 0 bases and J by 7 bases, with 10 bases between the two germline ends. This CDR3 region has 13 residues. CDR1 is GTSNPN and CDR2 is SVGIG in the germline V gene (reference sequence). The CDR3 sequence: CAWSVQGVQPQHF. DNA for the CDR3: TGTGCCTGGAGTGTACAGGGCGTCCAGCCCCAGCATTTT. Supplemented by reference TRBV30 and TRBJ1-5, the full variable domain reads SQTIHQWPATLVQPVGSPLSLECTVEGTSNPNLYWYRQAAGRGLQLLFYSVGIGQISSEVPQNLSASRPQDRQFILSSKKLLLSDSGFYLCAWSVQGVQPQHFGDGTRLSIL.

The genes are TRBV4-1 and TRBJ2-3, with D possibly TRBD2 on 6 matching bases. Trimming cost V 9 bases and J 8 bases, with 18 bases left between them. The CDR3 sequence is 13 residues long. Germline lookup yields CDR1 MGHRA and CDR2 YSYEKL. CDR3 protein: CASRDSLEGTQYF. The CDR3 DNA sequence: TGCGCCAGTCGGGACTCCTTGGAAGGTACGCAGTATTTT.

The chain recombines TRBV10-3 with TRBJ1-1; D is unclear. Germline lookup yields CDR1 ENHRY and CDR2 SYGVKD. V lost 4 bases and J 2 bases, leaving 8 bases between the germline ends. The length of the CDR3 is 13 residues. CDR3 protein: CAISGDGNTEAFF. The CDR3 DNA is TGTGCCATCAGTGGAGACGGAAACACTGAAGCTTTCTTT.

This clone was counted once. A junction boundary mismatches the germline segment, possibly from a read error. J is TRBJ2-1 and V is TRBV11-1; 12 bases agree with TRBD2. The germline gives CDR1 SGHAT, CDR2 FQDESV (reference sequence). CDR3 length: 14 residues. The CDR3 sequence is CASSLAGGHNEQFF. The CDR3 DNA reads TGTGCCAGCAGCCTAGCGGGGGGGCACAATGAGCAGTTCTTC.

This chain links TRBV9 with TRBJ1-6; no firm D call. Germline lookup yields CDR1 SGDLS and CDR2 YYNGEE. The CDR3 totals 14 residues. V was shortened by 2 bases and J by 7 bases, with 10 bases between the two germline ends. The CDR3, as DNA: TGTGCCAGCAGCGTCGGCGAACTAAATTCACCCCTCCACTTT. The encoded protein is CASSVGELNSPLHF.

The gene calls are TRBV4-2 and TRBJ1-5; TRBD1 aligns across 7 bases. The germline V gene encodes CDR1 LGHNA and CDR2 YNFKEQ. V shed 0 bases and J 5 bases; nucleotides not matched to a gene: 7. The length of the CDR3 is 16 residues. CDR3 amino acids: CASSQEGGTVYQPQHF. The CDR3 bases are TGTGCCAGCAGCCAAGAAGGGGGGACAGTTTATCAGCCCCAGCATTTT.

CDR3: CSVETGQGNTEAFF. In DNA form, the CDR3 reads TGCAGCGTTGAAACAGGACAGGGTAACACTGAAGCTTTCTTT. The gene calls are TRBV29-1 and TRBJ1-1, with 8 positions matching TRBD1. The CDR3 contains 14 residues. V lost 2 bases and J lost 2; bases outside the gene matches: 4. Germline CDR1 reads SQVTM; CDR2 reads ANQGSEA.

CDR3 sequence: CASSVVEGGTEAFF. The CDR3 DNA reads as TGTGCCAGCAGCGTAGTAGAGGGTGGTACTGAAGCTTTCTTT. The chain combines TRBV9 with TRBJ1-1; no reliable D call. The CDR3 runs 14 residues. The V end lost 0 bases, the J end lost 5 bases, and 11 bases lay between the germline ends. Germline V CDR1 and CDR2: SGDLS, YYNGEE.

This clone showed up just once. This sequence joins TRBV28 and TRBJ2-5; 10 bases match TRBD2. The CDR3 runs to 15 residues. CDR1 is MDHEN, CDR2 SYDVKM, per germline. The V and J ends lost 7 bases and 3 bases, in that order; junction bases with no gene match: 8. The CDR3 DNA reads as TGTGCCAGCACTGCCGTGGGACTAGCGAAAGAGACCCAGTACTTC. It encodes CASTAVGLAKETQYF.

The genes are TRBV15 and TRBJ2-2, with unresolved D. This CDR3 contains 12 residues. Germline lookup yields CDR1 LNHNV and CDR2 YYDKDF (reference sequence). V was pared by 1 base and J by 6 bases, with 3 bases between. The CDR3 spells CATSRVPGELFF. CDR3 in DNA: TGTGCCACCAGCAGAGTTCCCGGGGAGCTGTTTTTT.